The 3 T cell receptor beta chains listed next were all sequenced from one sample in a study of T cells in Graves' hyperthyroidism and ophthalmopathy (dated by TCRdb to the late 2010s). The method was multiplex PCR. Instrument used: Illumina HiSeq 2000. The TCR beta CDR3 regions were amplified from the RNA transcripts. The TCR CDR3 was subjected to a first round of RT-PCR using the HTBI primer set and the Qiagen OneStep RT-PCR kit. Clones were called with MiXCR by TCRdb after fastp trimmed the public reads at Q25, and only in-frame beta chains were retained. When rows share a CDR3 protein, they turn into one entry using the most common DNA and genes. Counted in this sample were some 210,000 distinct CDR3 sequences; 17% of them appeared once. Around 50% of the sample lies in the top ten. The sequenced material came from blood. The receptors shown here come from a man in his fifties or sixties with Graves' hyperthyroidism.

CDR3 in amino acids: CASSWGQGYYGYTF. Written as DNA, the CDR3 is TGCGCCAGCAGCTGGGGACAGGGATACTATGGCTACACCTTC. The rearrangement links TRBV5-1 to TRBJ1-2; 9 bases map to TRBD1. Germline CDR1 SGHRS, CDR2 YFSETQ. This CDR3 spans 14 amino acids. V was clipped by 3 bases and J by 3 bases; unmatched bases: 3.

This chain joins TRBV2 and TRBJ2-1; 11 bases line up with TRBD2. This CDR3 region has 15 residues. V trimming: 7 bases; J trimming: 5 bases; junction bases outside the gene matches: 7. Germline V gene lookup returns CDR1 SNHLY and CDR2 FYNNEI. The CDR3 region has the DNA TGTGCCAGCAATAAGGCACTAGCGGGAGACAATGAGCAGTTCTTC. Amino acids: CASNKALAGDNEQFF.

This clonotype was picked up a small number of times. This chain joins TRBV27 and TRBJ1-6; D gene unclear. Trimming removed 3 bases at V and 9 bases at J, with 9 bases between. The CDR3 consists of 13 residues. Germline V gene data show CDR1 as MNHEY and CDR2 as SMNVEV (reference sequence). CDR3 amino acids: CASSFGIRSPLHF. The CDR3 DNA sequence: TGTGCCAGCAGTTTCGGTATTCGTTCACCCCTCCACTTT.